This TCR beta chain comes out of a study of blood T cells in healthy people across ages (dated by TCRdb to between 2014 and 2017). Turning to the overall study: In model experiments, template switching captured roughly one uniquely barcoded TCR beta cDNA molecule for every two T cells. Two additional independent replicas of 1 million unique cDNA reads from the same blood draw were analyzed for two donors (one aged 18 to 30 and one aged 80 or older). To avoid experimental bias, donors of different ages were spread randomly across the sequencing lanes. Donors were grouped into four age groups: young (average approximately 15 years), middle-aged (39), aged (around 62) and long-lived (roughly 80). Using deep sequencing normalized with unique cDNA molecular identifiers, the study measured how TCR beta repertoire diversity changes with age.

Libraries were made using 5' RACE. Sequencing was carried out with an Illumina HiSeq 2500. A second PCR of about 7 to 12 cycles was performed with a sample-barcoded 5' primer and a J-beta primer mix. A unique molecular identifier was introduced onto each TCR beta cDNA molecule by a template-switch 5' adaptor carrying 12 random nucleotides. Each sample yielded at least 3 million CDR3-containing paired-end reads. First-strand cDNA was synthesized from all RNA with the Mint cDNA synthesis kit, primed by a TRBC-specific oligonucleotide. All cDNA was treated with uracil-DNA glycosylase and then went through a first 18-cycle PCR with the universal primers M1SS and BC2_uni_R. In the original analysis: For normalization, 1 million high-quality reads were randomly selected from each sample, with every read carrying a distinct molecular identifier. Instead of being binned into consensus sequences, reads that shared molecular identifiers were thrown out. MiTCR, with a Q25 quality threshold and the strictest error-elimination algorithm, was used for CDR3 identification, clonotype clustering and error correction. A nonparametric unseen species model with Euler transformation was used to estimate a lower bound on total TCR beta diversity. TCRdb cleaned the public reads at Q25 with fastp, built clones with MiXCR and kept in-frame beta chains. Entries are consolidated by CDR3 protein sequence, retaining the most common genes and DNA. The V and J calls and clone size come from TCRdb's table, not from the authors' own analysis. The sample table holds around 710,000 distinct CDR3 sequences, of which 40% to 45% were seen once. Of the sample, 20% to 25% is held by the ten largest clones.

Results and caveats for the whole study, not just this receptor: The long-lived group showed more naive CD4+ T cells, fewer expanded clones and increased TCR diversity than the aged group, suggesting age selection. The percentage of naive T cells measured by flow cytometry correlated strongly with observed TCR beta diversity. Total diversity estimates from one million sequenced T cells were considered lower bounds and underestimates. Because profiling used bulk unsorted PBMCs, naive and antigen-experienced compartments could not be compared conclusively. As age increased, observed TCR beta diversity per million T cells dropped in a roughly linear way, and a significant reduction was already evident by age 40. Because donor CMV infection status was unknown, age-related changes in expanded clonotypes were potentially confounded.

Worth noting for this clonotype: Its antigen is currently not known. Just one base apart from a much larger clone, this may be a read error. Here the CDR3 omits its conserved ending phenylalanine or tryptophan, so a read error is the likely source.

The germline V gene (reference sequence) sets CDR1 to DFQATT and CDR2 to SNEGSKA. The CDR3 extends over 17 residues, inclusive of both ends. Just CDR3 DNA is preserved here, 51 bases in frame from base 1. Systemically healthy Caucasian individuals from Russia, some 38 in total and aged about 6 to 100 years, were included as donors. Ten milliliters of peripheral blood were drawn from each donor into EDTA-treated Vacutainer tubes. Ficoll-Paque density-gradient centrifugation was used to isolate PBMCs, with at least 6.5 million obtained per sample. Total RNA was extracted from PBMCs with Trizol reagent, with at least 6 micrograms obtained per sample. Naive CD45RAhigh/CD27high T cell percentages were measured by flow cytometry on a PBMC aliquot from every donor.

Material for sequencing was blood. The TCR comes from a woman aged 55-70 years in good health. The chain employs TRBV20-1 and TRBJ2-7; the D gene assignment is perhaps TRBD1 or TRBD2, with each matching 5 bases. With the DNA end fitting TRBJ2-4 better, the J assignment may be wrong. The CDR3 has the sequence CSARIGALVSSKNIQYL. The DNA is TGCAGTGCTAGGATCGGGGCTCTAGTGAGCTCCAAAAACATTCAGTACTTG.